This TCR beta chain is from a study of T cells in Graves' hyperthyroidism and ophthalmopathy. General study results and limits: By a 13 V-J model, ophthalmopathy was set apart from stable hyperthyroidism. Among thyroid clonotypes expanded above 0.001, most also appeared in blood.

A few counts support this clonotype. The antigen is unknown. Template material for amplifying TCR beta CDR3 regions consisted of RNA transcripts. The study used the HTBI primer set for a first-round RT-PCR of the TCR CDR3. MiXCR, run by TCRdb on the multiplex PCR reads, gives a single entry per CDR3 protein. The sample lists about 480,000 distinct CDR3 sequences, approximately 15% occurring once. Sequenced material: blood. This TCR was recovered from a woman aged 18-29 years with Graves' hyperthyroidism.

The CDR3 sequence is CSVEMGWGEADNEQFF. The CDR3 nucleotides read TGCAGCGTTGAAATGGGGTGGGGGGAGGCGGACAATGAGCAGTTCTTC. The rearrangement links TRBV29-1 to TRBJ2-1, with a possible D match to TRBD2 (6 bases). The CDR3 extends over 16 amino acids. Germline loops: CDR1 SQVTM, CDR2 ANQGSEA. Between the trimmed V and J ends, which lost 2 bases and 5 bases, there was a span of 19 bases.